This T cell receptor beta chain appears in the sequencing data of a study of regulatory T cells in long-lasting Graves disease. For the study at large: Persistent cases took antithyroid drugs over 5 years and stayed TSH receptor antibody positive.

This CDR3 comprises 14 residues. Germline V gene data show CDR1 as SGHTA and CDR2 as FQGTGA. Trimming shortened V by 5 bases and J by 3 bases, and 14 bases separated the two germline ends. Stated time point: persistent/refractory GD, antithyroid drugs over 5 years with positive TRAb. After RNA was extracted from PBMCs, the TCR library was made from it. Whole-study results and caveats: Whereas approximately 950 public clonotypes were shared by new patients, persistent patients shared more, at over 2,500. Among samples with persistent disease, TRBV28, TRBJ1-2 and TRBJ2-5 were favored. Lower TCR diversity characterized persistent Graves' patients relative to newly diagnosed patients.

Sequencing libraries for TCR beta were prepared with iRepertoire HTBI primers and Arm-PCR of CDR3 regions. MiXCR was run by TCRdb on the multiplex PCR reads, yielding one entry per CDR3 protein. The data contain a few hundred thousand distinct CDR3 sequences, about a quarter of them singletons. This clonotype was counted only a few times. Its antigen is undetermined. The chain uses TRBV7-3 and TRBJ2-7; D possibly uses TRBD1 or TRBD2 (6 bases each). The source was peripheral blood mononuclear cells (PBMCs), collected when the disease was refractory, from a patient treated with antithyroid drugs. The TCR was taken from a female donor with Graves disease. The CDR3 loop is CASSRGGRDYEQYF. The CDR3 bases are TGTGCCAGCAGCCGAGGGGGGCGGGACTACGAGCAGTACTTC.